A single sample gave rise to the 13 T cell receptor beta chains below, sequenced in a study of cytomegalovirus exposure and HLA in healthy donors. Primers included in the PCR were 60 Vbeta and 13 Jbeta primers. Clones were read by immunoSEQ multiplex PCR, and TCRdb kept only the in-frame ones, dropping some. The table shows some 98,000 clones, with 70% to 80% occurring only once. Sequenced sample: PBMCs. These TCRs come from a man younger than 35 in good health and CMV-seropositive.

The gene calls are TRBV5-1 and TRBJ2-3, with a weak D call TRBD1 (6 bases). The germline gives CDR1 SGHRS, CDR2 YFSETQ. V lost 5 bases and J lost 2, with 24 bases in between. CDR3 size: 18 residues. This CDR3 reads CASSHRTAAPGSTDTQYF. CDR3 in DNA: TGCGCCAGCAGTCACAGGACAGCGGCGCCCGGATCCACAGATACGCAGTATTTT.

This clone was observed a single time. The CDR3 nucleotides read TGTGCCAGCAGCTTGGCTGGGACTAGCGGGCCGGGGACCGGGGAGCTGTTTTTT. Encoded protein: CASSLAGTSGPGTGELFF. The chain couples TRBV5-8 to TRBJ2-2, with TRBD2 matching over 12 bases. The CDR3 consists of 18 residues. Unmatched junction bases numbered 8, after V lost 0 bases and J lost 5 bases. Per germline, CDR1 SGHTS and CDR2 YDEGEE.

The DNA for the CDR3 is TGTGCCAGCACGGAGCAGAACACTGAAGCTTTCTTT. Its translation: CASTEQNTEAFF. V is TRBV2 and J is TRBJ1-1, with no clear D. V lost 7 bases to trimming and J lost 1 base, with 7 bases between them. The CDR3 extends over 12 amino acids. CDR1 and CDR2 (germline): SNHLY, FYNNEI.

This clone has just a few counts. The rearrangement links TRBV4-1 to TRBJ2-7; 10 bases align to TRBD1. In germline, CDR1 is MGHRA, CDR2 YSYEKL. The CDR3 consists of 15 residues. V shed 3 bases, J shed 7 bases, and the junction held 9 bases outside the gene matches. The CDR3 nucleotides are TGCGCCAGCAGCCACCCCGGGACAGGGGCAGGAGAGCAGTACTTC. Translation: CASSHPGTGAGEQYF.

This clone was picked up one time. V usage is TRBV13 and J usage is TRBJ1-5; 9 nucleotides match TRBD1. Germline CDR1 reads PRHDT; CDR2 reads FYEKMQ (reference sequence). Germline trimming cut 0 bases from V and 4 bases from J; bases unmatched to any gene: 1. The length of the CDR3 is 15 residues. For the CDR3, the DNA is TGTGCCAGCAGCTTAGGTGGACAGGGGAATCAGCCCCAGCATTTT. It is translated as CASSLGGQGNQPQHF.

The rearrangement links TRBV2 to TRBJ2-7; 7 bases align to TRBD1. Germline V gene lookup returns CDR1 SNHLY and CDR2 FYNNEI. CDR3 length: 13 residues. V lost 4 bases to trimming and J lost 5 bases; unmatched junction nucleotides: 5. CDR3 nucleotides: TGTGCCAGCAGTGTAGAGGGGGCCCACGAGCAGTACTTC. It specifies CASSVEGAHEQYF.

The chain employs TRBV7-9 and TRBJ2-5; D is perhaps TRBD1 (6 bases). The CDR3 extends over 15 amino acids. Germline lookup yields CDR1 SEHNR and CDR2 FQNEAQ (reference sequence). Trimming shortened V by 4 bases and J by 4 bases, and 16 bases separated the two germline ends. The DNA for the CDR3 is TGTGCCAGCAGCTCGTGGGACCCCAGGGGAGAGACCCAGTACTTC. This gives the protein CASSSWDPRGETQYF.

The J gene is TRBJ2-7, the V gene TRBV27; the match to TRBD2 covers 9 bases. This CDR3 spans 13 amino acids. The V and J ends lost 6 bases and 6 bases, in that order; junction bases with no gene match: 6. Germline assignment: CDR1 MNHEY and CDR2 SMNVEV (reference sequence). Here the CDR3 reads CASRLSGGPEQYF. The CDR3 nucleotides read TGTGCCAGCAGATTAAGCGGGGGGCCCGAGCAGTACTTC.

There are a few counts of this clone. The CDR3 sequence: CASSLLLNTEAFF. In DNA, the CDR3 is TGTGCCAGCAGCTTACTCTTGAACACTGAAGCTTTCTTT. This chain joins TRBV5-5 and TRBJ1-1; D gene uncertain. Trimming removed 2 bases from V and 0 bases from J, with 5 bases in between. The CDR3 extends over 13 amino acids. Germline V lookup: CDR1 SGHKS, CDR2 YYEKEE (reference sequence).

The rearrangement uses TRBV9 and TRBJ1-1, with 9 positions matching TRBD1. V dropped 5 bases and J dropped 3; count of bases not matched to a gene: 8. Germline CDR1 and CDR2: SGDLS and YYNGEE. The CDR3 is 15 amino acids. CDR3 DNA: TGTGCCAGCAGTACAGGGGGCAATCGGGACACTGAAGCTTTCTTT. This translates into CASSTGGNRDTEAFF.

The rearrangement uses TRBV9 and TRBJ2-7, with D perhaps matching TRBD1 (5 bases). Germline lookup yields CDR1 SGDLS and CDR2 YYNGEE. The CDR3 is made up of 14 amino acids. Trimming cost V 0 bases and J 2 bases, with 9 bases left between them. The CDR3 loop reads CASSVAGNPYEQYF. CDR3 nucleotides: TGTGCCAGCAGCGTAGCAGGGAACCCCTACGAGCAGTACTTC.

The V gene is TRBV2, the J gene TRBJ2-7, with 10 bases matching TRBD1. Germline values: CDR1 SNHLY, CDR2 FYNNEI. Trimming removed 5 bases from V and 6 bases from J; junction bases left unmatched: 4. The CDR3 is 13 amino acids. The CDR3 protein is CASSRQGAFEQYF. The CDR3 nucleotides are TGTGCCAGCAGTCGACAGGGGGCATTCGAGCAGTACTTC.

The chain combines TRBV7-5 with TRBJ2-3; TRBD2, the D gene given by the table, was not confirmed from the DNA. TRBV7-5 has pseudogene status. The CDR3 covers 16 residues. The CDR3 coding sequence is TGTGTCAGAAGCCCCATCGCGTGGTTGCTTGCCTATACGCAGTATTTT. Protein sequence: CVRSPIAWLLAYTQYF.